These 3 T cell receptor beta chains were sequenced from one sample in a study of blood T cell repertoires in COVID-19. Method: immunoSEQ multiplex PCR; TCRdb's copy keeps in-frame clones and lacks some. This repertoire shows 350,000 to 400,000 clones, approximately 90% found once; its top ten account for roughly 1.2%. Sequenced: PBMCs or T cells enriched from blood (not recorded which). All receptors come from a woman younger than 30 who had recovered from COVID-19.

The chain uses TRBV7-9 and TRBJ2-3; no reliable D call. The CDR3 runs 16 residues. Germline V gene lookup returns CDR1 SEHNR and CDR2 FQNEAQ (reference sequence). V gave up 3 bases and J gave up 2 bases, with 15 bases separating them. CDR3 sequence reads: CASSFPPYGFTDTQYF. CDR3 coding DNA: TGTGCCAGCAGCTTTCCCCCATATGGCTTCACAGATACGCAGTATTTT.

The chain joins TRBV7-8 to TRBJ1-4, with a possible D match to TRBD1 (6 bases). Trimming removed 6 bases from V and 5 bases from J, with 16 bases in between. Germline assignment: CDR1 SGHVS and CDR2 FQNEAQ. The CDR3 is made up of 15 amino acids. CDR3 bases: TGTGCCAGCAGTTCCGATGGGGGCGGCAATGAAAAACTGTTTTTT. It translates to CASSSDGGGNEKLFF.

The J gene is TRBJ1-1, the V gene TRBV4-1; possibly TRBD1 for D (5 bases). V was shortened by 1 base and J by 0 bases, with 9 bases between the two germline ends. CDR3 length: 15 amino acids. CDR1 and CDR2 (germline): MGHRA, YSYEKL. CDR3 in amino acids: CASSQAPTVNTEAFF. The CDR3 DNA sequence: TGCGCCAGCAGCCAAGCCCCGACAGTGAACACTGAAGCTTTCTTT.